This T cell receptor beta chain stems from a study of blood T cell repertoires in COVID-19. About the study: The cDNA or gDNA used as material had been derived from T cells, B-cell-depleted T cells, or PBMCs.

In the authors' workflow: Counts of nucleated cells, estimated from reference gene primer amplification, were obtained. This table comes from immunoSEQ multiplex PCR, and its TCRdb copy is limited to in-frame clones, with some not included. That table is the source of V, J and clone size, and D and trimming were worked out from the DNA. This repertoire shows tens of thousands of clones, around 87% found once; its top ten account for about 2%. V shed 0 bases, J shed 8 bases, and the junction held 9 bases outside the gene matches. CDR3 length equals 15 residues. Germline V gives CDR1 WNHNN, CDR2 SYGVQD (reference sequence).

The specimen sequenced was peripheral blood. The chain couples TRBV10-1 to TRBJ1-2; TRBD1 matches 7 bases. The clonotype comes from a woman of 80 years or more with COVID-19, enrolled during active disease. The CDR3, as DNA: TGCGCCAGCAGTGAGTCCTCAGACAGGGCGCGGGGCTACACCTTC. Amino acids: CASSESSDRARGYTF.